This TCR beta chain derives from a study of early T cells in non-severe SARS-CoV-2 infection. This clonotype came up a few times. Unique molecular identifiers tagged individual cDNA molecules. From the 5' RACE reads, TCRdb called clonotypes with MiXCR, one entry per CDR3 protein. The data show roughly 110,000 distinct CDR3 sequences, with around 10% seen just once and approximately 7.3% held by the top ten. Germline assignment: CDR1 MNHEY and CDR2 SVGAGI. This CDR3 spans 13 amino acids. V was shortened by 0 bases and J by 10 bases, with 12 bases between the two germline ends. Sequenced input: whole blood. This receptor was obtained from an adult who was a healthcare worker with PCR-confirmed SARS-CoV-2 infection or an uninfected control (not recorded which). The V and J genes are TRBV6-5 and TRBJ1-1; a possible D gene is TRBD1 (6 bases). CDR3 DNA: TGTGCCAGCAGTTACTCCACCAGCAGGGGAGCTTTCTTT. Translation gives CASSYSTSRGAFF.